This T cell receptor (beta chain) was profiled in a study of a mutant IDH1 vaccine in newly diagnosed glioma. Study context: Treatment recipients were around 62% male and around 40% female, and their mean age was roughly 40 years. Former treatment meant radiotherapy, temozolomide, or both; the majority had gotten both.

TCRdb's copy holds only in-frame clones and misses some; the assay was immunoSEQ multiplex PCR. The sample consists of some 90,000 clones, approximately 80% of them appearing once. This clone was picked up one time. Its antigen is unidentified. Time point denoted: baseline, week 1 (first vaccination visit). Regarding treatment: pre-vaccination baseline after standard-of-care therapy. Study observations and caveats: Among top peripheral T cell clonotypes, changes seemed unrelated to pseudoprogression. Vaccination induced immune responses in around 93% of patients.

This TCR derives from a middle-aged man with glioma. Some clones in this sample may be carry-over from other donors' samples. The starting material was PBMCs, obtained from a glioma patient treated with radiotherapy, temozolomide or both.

CDR3 sequence reads: CASSQAPGDGYGYTF. DNA for the CDR3: TGTGCCAGCAGCCAAGCCCCGGGGGATGGCTATGGCTACACCTTC. V is TRBV4-2 and J is TRBJ1-2, with D tentatively TRBD1 (5 bases). Deletions cut 1 base from V and 4 bases from J, with 13 bases between. Looked up from germline, CDR1 is LGHNA and CDR2 is YNFKEQ. The CDR3 length is 15 residues.